The 21 T cell receptor beta chains listed next were all sequenced from one sample in a study of blood T cell repertoires in COVID-19. The data were produced by immunoSEQ multiplex PCR, yet TCRdb's version contains in-frame clones alone and is incomplete. The data hold roughly 330,000 clones, with about 84% observed a single time. The sample comprised peripheral blood. Source of these receptors: a woman between 50 and 59 years old with acute or convalescent COVID-19.

This clone showed up just once. The rearrangement links TRBV12-3 or TRBV12-4 to TRBJ1-5, with no clear D. CDR3 length: 13 residues. Trimming pared 7 bases from V and 5 bases from J, leaving 12 bases between. DNA of the CDR3: TGTGCCAGCACAATCCGGAGCGATCAGCCCCAGCATTTT. This encodes CASTIRSDQPQHF.

The rearrangement links TRBV6-2 or TRBV6-3 to TRBJ1-1; D is ambiguous. In germline, CDR1 is MNHEY, CDR2 SVGEGT. Trimming pared 5 bases from V and 1 base from J, leaving 11 bases between. The length of the CDR3 is 14 residues. CDR3 residues: CASSRRTENTEAFF. The CDR3, as DNA: TGTGCCAGCAGTCGGAGGACGGAGAACACTGAAGCTTTCTTT.

The chain carries TRBV9 and TRBJ2-1; 11 bases are shared with TRBD2. The CDR3 is 13 residues long. With 5 bases clipped from V and 9 bases from J, the junction kept 4 bases outside the gene matches. Per the germline V gene, CDR1 is SGDLS and CDR2 is YYNGEE. CDR3 nucleotide sequence: TGTGCCAGCAGTACTAGCGGGAGAAGTGAGCAGTTCTTC. Translated, it gives CASSTSGRSEQFF. Full variable domain (outside the CDR3, taken from reference TRBV9 and TRBJ2-1): DSGVTQTPKHLITATGQRVTLRCSPRSGDLSVYWYQQSLDQGLQFLIQYYNGEERAKGNILERFSAQQFPDLHSELNLSSLELGDSALYFCASSTSGRSEQFFGPGTRLTVL.

The chain links TRBV6-5 to TRBJ1-5; 8 nucleotides match TRBD1. V lost 6 bases and J lost 7; bases outside the gene matches: 11. Germline V gene lookup returns CDR1 MNHEY and CDR2 SVGAGI. The CDR3 extends over 15 amino acids. CDR3 sequence: CASRSGQGGEQPQHF. Here the CDR3 DNA reads TGTGCCAGCAGATCCGGACAGGGAGGAGAGCAGCCCCAGCATTTT.

A few counts support this clone. This same CDR3 is encoded by further DNA sequences in the sample. This chain links TRBV30 with TRBJ1-5; 7 bases match TRBD1. Germline CDR1 GTSNPN, CDR2 SVGIG (reference sequence). Trimming cost V 2 bases and J 4 bases; bases outside gene matches: 2. The CDR3 consists of 13 residues. The CDR3, as DNA: TGTGCCTGGAGTCCAGGGGGAAATCAGCCCCAGCATTTT. Amino acid sequence: CAWSPGGNQPQHF.

This clone was seen once. V usage is TRBV27 and J usage is TRBJ2-7; a weak D match, TRBD2 (6 bases). Germline CDR1 reads MNHEY; CDR2 reads SMNVEV (reference sequence). Trimming took off 8 bases at V and 2 bases at J, with 16 bases between the two ends. The CDR3 is made up of 14 amino acids. CDR3 coding DNA: TGTGCCAGCTCCCGGGGGAGAGAGACCTACGAGCAGTACTTC. Its translation is CASSRGRETYEQYF.

This clone was seen a few times. The DNA of the CDR3 is TGTGCCAGCTCACCCTCCGGGACAGAGGGGAACACTGAAGCTTTCTTT. It codes for CASSPSGTEGNTEAFF. The gene calls are TRBV18 and TRBJ1-1, with 7 nucleotides matching TRBD1. This CDR3 contains 16 residues. CDR1 and CDR2 (germline): KGHSH, LQKENI. V lost 3 bases to trimming and J lost 1 base; unmatched junction nucleotides: 8.

This sequence joins TRBV3-1 (or the pseudogene TRBV3-2) and TRBJ2-7; D is perhaps TRBD1 (6 bases). With 1 base removed from V and 12 bases from J, the gap between germline ends came to 19 bases. Germline V gene lookup returns CDR1 LGHDT and CDR2 YNNKEL (reference sequence). The CDR3 is 14 amino acids. In DNA form, the CDR3 reads TGTGCCAGCAGCCAAGTTGGTCGGTTACAGGGTCGGTACTTC. Protein product: CASSQVGRLQGRYF.

The V call is TRBV27, the J call TRBJ2-6; tentatively, D is TRBD2 (6 bases). V dropped 7 bases and J dropped 2 bases, with 9 bases sitting between them. Germline CDR1 MNHEY, CDR2 SMNVEV (reference sequence). The CDR3 loop spans 14 amino acids. The CDR3 loop reads CASKEGPGANVLTF. In nucleotides, the CDR3 is TGTGCCAGCAAGGAGGGCCCTGGGGCCAACGTCCTGACTTTC.

The chain has TRBV29-1 and TRBJ1-5; D possibly corresponds to TRBD1 (6 bases). CDR1 SQVTM and CDR2 ANQGSEA come from the germline V gene. This CDR3 has 14 amino acids. V was clipped by 6 bases and J by 7 bases, with 19 bases between them. The CDR3 coding sequence is TGCAGCGTCAAGTTACAGGGAACTCACCAGCCCCAGCATTTT. It specifies CSVKLQGTHQPQHF.

The chain couples TRBV5-1 to TRBJ1-1; possible D gene TRBD1, 6 bases. There are 13 residues in the CDR3. The germline gives CDR1 SGHRS, CDR2 YFSETQ. Trimming removed 4 bases at V and 7 bases at J, with 14 bases between. CDR3 sequence: CASSHGTLDEAFF. Written as DNA, the CDR3 is TGCGCCAGCAGCCACGGGACACTAGATGAAGCTTTCTTT. Full variable domain (rest looked up from reference TRBV5-1 and TRBJ1-1): KAGVTQTPRYLIKTRGQQVTLSCSPISGHRSVSWYQQTPGQGLQFLFEYFSETQRNKGNFPGRFSGRQFSNSRSEMNVSTLELGDSALYLCASSHGTLDEAFFGQGTRLTVV.

A word on this clone: Being one base from a much bigger clone, this may be a read error. The sample has other DNA sequences that encode this CDR3 too. This sequence joins TRBV18 and TRBJ2-7, with TRBD1 matching over 9 bases. Germline V gene sequence: CDR1 KGHSH, CDR2 LQKENI. There are 14 residues in the CDR3. The V and J ends lost 6 bases and 2 bases, in that order; junction bases with no gene match: 5. The CDR3 nucleotides read TGTGCCAGCTCGCCGGGACAGGGCCCCTACGAGCAGTACTTC. Protein sequence: CASSPGQGPYEQYF.

This sequence joins TRBV29-1 and TRBJ2-1, with 8 bases fitting TRBD1. Germline V gene data show CDR1 as SQVTM and CDR2 as ANQGSEA. V lost 6 bases, J lost 8 bases, and 12 bases stayed unmatched. The CDR3 spans 14 residues. CDR3 in DNA: TGCAGCGTCGCGACCGGGACAGGTAACGATGAGCAGTTCTTC. It translates to CSVATGTGNDEQFF.

The chain recombines TRBV7-8 with TRBJ1-2; TRBD1 might be the D (5 bases). This CDR3 has 14 amino acids. Germline V lookup: CDR1 SGHVS, CDR2 FQNEAQ. V lost 4 bases and J 2 bases, leaving 11 bases between the germline ends. CDR3 DNA: TGTGCCAGCAGCTACGGGCGGGGGAACTATGGCTACACCTTC. It translates to CASSYGRGNYGYTF.

This clone has a single count. The chain employs TRBV6-5 and TRBJ2-1; 9 bases are a match to TRBD1. CDR3 size: 15 residues. V was clipped by 4 bases and J by 7 bases; unmatched bases: 8. Germline loops: CDR1 MNHEY, CDR2 SVGAGI. The CDR3 sequence: CASSSSGTGHNEQFF. The CDR3 nucleotides are TGTGCCAGCAGTTCCTCCGGGACAGGGCATAATGAGCAGTTCTTC.

V and J are TRBV5-4 and TRBJ2-1; TRBD2 agrees at 10 bases. The CDR3 has 15 residues. Unmatched junction bases numbered 0, after V lost 0 bases and J lost 3 bases. The V gene's germline CDR1 is SGHNT and CDR2 YYREEE (reference sequence). This chain's CDR3 is CASSLGLAGYNEQFF. The CDR3, as DNA: TGTGCCAGCAGCTTGGGACTAGCGGGCTACAATGAGCAGTTCTTC.

The gene calls are TRBV19 and TRBJ2-7; D gene uncertain. The V gene's germline CDR1 is LNHDA and CDR2 SQIVND (reference sequence). This CDR3 contains 12 residues. Trimming removed 5 bases at V and 5 bases at J, with 10 bases between. The CDR3 spells CASSPNLHEQYF. In DNA, the CDR3 is TGTGCCAGTAGTCCTAATCTTCACGAGCAGTACTTC.

V is TRBV7-2 and J is TRBJ1-5; D is unresolved. Trimming removed 5 bases at V and 3 bases at J, with 11 bases between. Germline V gene lookup returns CDR1 SGHTA and CDR2 FQGNSA. This CDR3 has 14 residues. The CDR3 bases are TGTGCCAGCAGCCCCTACCGTCTCAATCAGCCCCAGCATTTT. It is translated as CASSPYRLNQPQHF.

This chain joins TRBV7-9 and TRBJ2-1; 9 bases are a match to TRBD1. Per the germline V gene, CDR1 is SEHNR and CDR2 is FQNEAQ (reference sequence). This CDR3 is 14 amino acids long. Trimming cost V 8 bases and J 9 bases; bases outside gene matches: 11. The CDR3 nucleotides are TGTGCCAGCTTCGACAGGGGGTCGGTCAGTGAGCAGTTCTTC. It yields the protein CASFDRGSVSEQFF.

This chain uses TRBV18 with TRBJ1-2; D remains unclear. Germline CDR1 is KGHSH and CDR2 is LQKENI. Trimming shortened V by 1 base and J by 4 bases, and 13 bases separated the two germline ends. The CDR3 spans 15 residues. CDR3 DNA: TGTGCCAGCTCACCACTGTCAGGCCTCTCCTATGGCTACACCTTC. This sequence encodes CASSPLSGLSYGYTF.

The genes are TRBV27 and TRBJ1-1; the D gene is possibly TRBD1 (5 bases). The CDR3 consists of 14 residues. Germline CDR1 and CDR2: MNHEY and SMNVEV (reference sequence). As DNA, the CDR3 is TGTTCCTCGCGCGGGGTGGGGGAGGGCACTGAAGCTTTCTTT. Translation gives CSSRGVGEGTEAFF.